What follows is one TCR beta chain and its context. Recruited during active infection, patients (from Seattle) were subsequently followed longitudinally. These data are taken from a study of blood T cell repertoires in COVID-19. Turning to the study itself: Sample material is recorded as cDNA or gDNA derived from T cells, B-cell-depleted T cells, or PBMCs.

V lost 3 bases and J 2 bases, leaving 14 bases between the germline ends. CDR1 and CDR2 from the germline V gene are LNHDA and SQIVND (reference sequence). This CDR3 is 17 amino acids long. As processed by the authors: Reference gene primer amplification gave nucleated cell count estimates. The protocol was immunoSEQ multiplex PCR, while the TCRdb copy is restricted to in-frame clones and leaves out a portion. That table furnishes V, J and clone size, whereas the DNA furnished D and trimming. The table records about 300,000 clones, over 75% of them present only once. The specimen was peripheral blood. The V call is TRBV19, the J call TRBJ2-6; perhaps TRBD2 as D (6 bases). This clonotype originated in a woman in her twenties or thirties with COVID-19, enrolled during active disease. This chain's CDR3 is CASSIPGGGAGANVLTF. The CDR3 DNA follows: TGTGCCAGTAGTATCCCCGGAGGAGGGGCTGGGGCCAACGTCCTGACTTTC.